This T cell receptor beta chain was observed in a study of blood T cell repertoires in COVID-19. Germline CDR1 and CDR2: ENHRY and SYGVKD. Between the trimmed V and J ends, which lost 3 bases and 3 bases, there was a span of 11 bases. The CDR3 is 15 residues long. Repertoires were generated with immunoSEQ multiplex PCR, while TCRdb's copy carries only in-frame clones and drops some. This table has approximately 100,000 clones, roughly 80% appearing once. This clone was seen just once. This receptor was identified in a man aged 55 to 70 with acute or convalescent COVID-19. The sample taken for sequencing was peripheral blood. V and J are TRBV10-3 and TRBJ2-2, with a tentative D call TRBD1 (5 bases). The CDR3 nucleotides read TGTGCCATCAGTGATAGGACACAGGACACCGGGGAGCTGTTTTTT. Protein product: CAISDRTQDTGELFF.